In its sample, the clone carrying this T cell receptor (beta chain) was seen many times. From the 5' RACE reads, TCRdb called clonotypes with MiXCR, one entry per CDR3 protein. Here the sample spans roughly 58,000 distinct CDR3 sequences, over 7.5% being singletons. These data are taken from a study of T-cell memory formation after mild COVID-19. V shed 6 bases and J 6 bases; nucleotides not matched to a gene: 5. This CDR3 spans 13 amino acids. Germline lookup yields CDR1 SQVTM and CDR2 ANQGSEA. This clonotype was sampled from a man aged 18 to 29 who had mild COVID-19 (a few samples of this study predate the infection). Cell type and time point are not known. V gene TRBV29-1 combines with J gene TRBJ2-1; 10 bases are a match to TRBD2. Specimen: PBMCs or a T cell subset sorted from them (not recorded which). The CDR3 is CSVVSGGANEQFF. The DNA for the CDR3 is TGCAGCGTCGTGAGCGGGGGGGCCAATGAGCAGTTCTTC.